These 13 T cell receptor beta chains were all obtained from the same sample, sequenced in a study of blood T cells in healthy people across ages. For the second PCR, which ran for about 7 to 11 cycles, a sample-barcoded 5' primer and a J-beta primer mix were used. TCRdb fed the 5' RACE reads into MiXCR, producing one record per CDR3 protein. The table has about 900,000 distinct CDR3 sequences, around 49% seen once. The source material was blood. The origin of the receptors is a man aged 30 to 39 in good health.

V usage is TRBV20-1 and J usage is TRBJ1-2; D uncertain. This CDR3 spans 14 amino acids. The germline V gene encodes CDR1 DFQATT and CDR2 SNEGSKA (reference sequence). Trimming removed 4 bases at V and 6 bases at J, with 18 bases between. Here the CDR3 reads CSANSHSMGNGYTF. The CDR3 DNA reads as TGCAGTGCTAATAGCCACTCTATGGGAAATGGCTACACCTTC.

The V call is TRBV29-1, the J call TRBJ2-5; tentatively, D is TRBD2 (6 bases). V lost 6 bases, J lost 11 bases, and 22 bases lay in between. The CDR3 runs 13 residues. Germline CDR1 is SQVTM and CDR2 is ANQGSEA. DNA of the CDR3: TGCAGCGTGGAGGGGCACGGAGAAGATGGGCAGTACTTC. This encodes CSVEGHGEDGQYF.

The V gene is TRBV21-1, the J gene TRBJ2-7; the table's D call, TRBD1, was not checked against the DNA. TRBV21-1 is a pseudogene segment. This CDR3 region has 16 residues. CDR3 nucleotides: TGTGCCAGCAGCAAATCTTCGGGGCTTAGCTCCTACGAGCAGTACTTC. Amino acids: CASSKSSGLSSYEQYF.

In its sample, this clonotype was seen a few times. The V and J genes are TRBV28 and TRBJ2-3, with TRBD1 as a possible D gene (6 bases). There are 16 residues in the CDR3. Trimming cost V 5 bases and J 0 bases, with 15 bases left between them. Germline CDR1 MDHEN, CDR2 SYDVKM. The CDR3 coding sequence is TGTGCCAGCAGTACACAGGACAGCACTAGCACAGATACGCAGTATTTT. Its protein is CASSTQDSTSTDTQYF.

The chain recombines TRBV10-3 with TRBJ2-3; TRBD1 matches at 8 bases. The CDR3 totals 13 residues. Trimming at V came to 7 bases and at J to 4 bases, leaving 4 bases not matched to a gene. CDR1 and CDR2 from the germline V gene are ENHRY and SYGVKD. DNA of the CDR3: TGTGCCATCAATCCAGGGGGCTCAGATACGCAGTATTTT. It encodes CAINPGGSDTQYF.

A few counts support this clonotype. V and J are TRBV11-3 and TRBJ1-2; perhaps TRBD1 as D (5 bases). The germline V gene encodes CDR1 SGHNT and CDR2 YENEEA. The CDR3 has 14 amino acids. V lost 2 bases and J 3 bases, leaving 10 bases between the germline ends. The CDR3 protein is CASSLPGMDYGYTF. The CDR3, as DNA: TGTGCCAGCAGCTTACCAGGGATGGACTATGGCTACACCTTC.

The rearrangement links TRBV3-1 to TRBJ2-7, with D maybe TRBD2 (5 bases). V was trimmed by 1 base and J by 7 bases, leaving 20 bases between them. CDR1 is LGHDT, CDR2 YNNKEL, per germline (reference sequence). This CDR3 spans 16 amino acids. CDR3 protein: CASSQVGRAPYNEQYF. CDR3 sequence (DNA): TGTGCCAGCAGCCAAGTAGGGCGGGCCCCTTACAATGAGCAGTACTTC.

This sequence joins TRBV3-1 and TRBJ2-5; TRBD1 aligns across 7 bases. The CDR3 extends over 14 amino acids. CDR1 is LGHDT and CDR2 is YNNKEL in the germline V gene (reference sequence). V dropped 4 bases and J dropped 2; count of bases not matched to a gene: 4. This chain's CDR3 is CASSLRGKQETQYF. CDR3 in DNA: TGTGCCAGCAGCCTCAGGGGGAAGCAAGAGACCCAGTACTTC.

This clonotype came up a few times. The chain couples TRBV6-1 to TRBJ2-5; perhaps TRBD1 as D (7 bases). The CDR3 is made up of 16 amino acids. Germline V gene data show CDR1 as MNHNS and CDR2 as SASEGT. The V gene lost 5 bases and the J gene lost 1 base, with 17 bases spanning the gap. CDR3 sequence: CASSQAAGGGQETQYF. For the CDR3, the DNA is TGTGCCAGCAGTCAGGCCGCAGGGGGAGGCCAAGAGACCCAGTACTTC.

The rearrangement links TRBV20-1 to TRBJ2-3; a possible D gene is TRBD2 (7 bases). Per the germline V gene, CDR1 is DFQATT and CDR2 is SNEGSKA (reference sequence). This CDR3 spans 15 amino acids. Trimming took off 4 bases at V and 0 bases at J, with 14 bases between the two ends. The CDR3 DNA reads as TGCAGTGCTACGAGGGGGGGAACCAGCACAGATACGCAGTATTTT. This translates into CSATRGGTSTDTQYF.

This clonotype was detected only a few times. CDR3 protein: CASRLGPTYEQYF. The DNA for the CDR3 is TGTGCCAGCCGACTAGGCCCTACCTACGAGCAGTACTTC. The chain recombines TRBV27 with TRBJ2-7; a weak D match, TRBD2 (6 bases). CDR3 length: 13 residues. Trimming removed 8 bases at V and 2 bases at J, with 13 bases between. Germline V gene lookup returns CDR1 MNHEY and CDR2 SMNVEV (reference sequence).

In this sample, this clonotype turned up once. Compared with germline, one end of the junction differs, possibly owing to a read error. The chain joins TRBV5-1 to TRBJ2-3; D may be TRBD1 or TRBD2 (5 bases each). Per the germline V gene, CDR1 is SGHRS and CDR2 is YFSETQ. The CDR3 has 16 amino acids. The CDR3: CASSLAGAARGDTQYF. For the CDR3, the DNA is TGCGCCAGCAGCTTGGCCGGGGCTGCGAGGGGTGATACACAGTATTTT.

The chain is built from TRBV6-4 and TRBJ2-3; 11 positions agree with TRBD2. The CDR3 is 19 amino acids. From germline, CDR1 is MRHNA and CDR2 SNTAGT. V lost 0 bases to trimming and J lost 0 bases; unmatched junction nucleotides: 8. The CDR3 DNA is TGTGCCAGCAGTGACTCCACGGCTAGCGGGGGGTATAGCACAGATACGCAGTATTTT. This sequence encodes CASSDSTASGGYSTDTQYF.